The TCR beta chain under discussion was sequenced for a study of response to subunit inactivated influenza vaccine. V dropped 5 bases and J dropped 5; count of bases not matched to a gene: 10. CDR3 length: 16 residues. CDR1 and CDR2 (germline): SEHNR, FQNEAQ (reference sequence). In TCRdb, the RT-PCR reads were re-called with MiXCR into one record per CDR3 protein. This sample has hundreds of thousands of distinct CDR3 sequences, with approximately 10% found just once. The sample was also reused in another study, on T cells expressing NK-cell markers. That paper notes: Production of TCR beta cDNA relied on 5'RACE template switching with UMIs. From sorted CD3+CD56+NKG2C+, CD3+CD56+NKG2C- and CD3+CD56-NKG2C+ T cells came the TCR beta repertoires. Seven donors tested HCMV-seropositive and one tested seronegative among the eight sequenced. Alpha-beta TCR T cells were the sole sorting target in several experiments, owing to an anti-gamma-delta TCR antibody. In several donors, these clonotypes also led the CD3+CD56-NKG2C+ fraction.

V usage is TRBV7-9 and J usage is TRBJ1-1; 11 nucleotides agree with TRBD1. This receptor was taken from a man in his fifties who received an inactivated influenza vaccine. Sequenced here: PBMCs from blood, sampled on the day of vaccination. The CDR3 nucleotides are TGTGCCAGCAGCCTTTTCCCGGGACAGGGGGTAACTGAAGCTTTCTTT. It is translated as CASSLFPGQGVTEAFF. The whole variable domain, filled in from reference TRBV7-9 and TRBJ1-1, reads DTGVSQNPRHKITKRGQNVTFRCDPISEHNRLYWYRQTLGQGPEFLTYFQNEAQLEKSRLLSDRFSAERPKGSFSTLEIQRTEQGDSAMYLCASSLFPGQGVTEAFFGQGTRLTVV.